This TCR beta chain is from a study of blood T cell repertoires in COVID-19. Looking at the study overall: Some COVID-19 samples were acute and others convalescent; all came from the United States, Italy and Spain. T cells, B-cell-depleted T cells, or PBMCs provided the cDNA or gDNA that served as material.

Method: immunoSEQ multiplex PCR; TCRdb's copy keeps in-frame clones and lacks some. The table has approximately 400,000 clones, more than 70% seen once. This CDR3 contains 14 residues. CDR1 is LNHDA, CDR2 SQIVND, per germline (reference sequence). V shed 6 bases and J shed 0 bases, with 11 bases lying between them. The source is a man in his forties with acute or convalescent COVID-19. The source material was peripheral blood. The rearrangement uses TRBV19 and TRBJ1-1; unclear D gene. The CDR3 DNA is TGTGCCAGTAGCCCGGGAACTTTGAACACTGAAGCTTTCTTT. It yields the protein CASSPGTLNTEAFF.